This TCR beta chain originates from a study of T cell repertoires in cytomegalovirus infection. The sample holds many counts of this clonotype. Each CDR3 protein gets one entry after TCRdb re-called the reads with MiXCR. Of 400,000 to 550,000 distinct CDR3 sequences listed, about 10% were seen once; the top ten hold about 9.4%. The germline V gene has CDR1 MDHEN and CDR2 SYDVKM. The CDR3 runs to 16 residues. The V segment lost 3 bases and the J segment 2 bases; nucleotides outside the gene matches: 9. Sequenced input: PBMCs. The TCR originated in a human donor in good health (CMV status not recorded). Some clones in this sample may be carry-over from other donors' samples. The chain employs TRBV28 and TRBJ2-5; 7 nucleotides agree with TRBD2. CDR3 in amino acids: CASSLIGGGRQETQYF. The CDR3 DNA sequence: TGTGCCAGCAGTTTGATTGGGGGAGGGAGACAAGAGACCCAGTACTTC.